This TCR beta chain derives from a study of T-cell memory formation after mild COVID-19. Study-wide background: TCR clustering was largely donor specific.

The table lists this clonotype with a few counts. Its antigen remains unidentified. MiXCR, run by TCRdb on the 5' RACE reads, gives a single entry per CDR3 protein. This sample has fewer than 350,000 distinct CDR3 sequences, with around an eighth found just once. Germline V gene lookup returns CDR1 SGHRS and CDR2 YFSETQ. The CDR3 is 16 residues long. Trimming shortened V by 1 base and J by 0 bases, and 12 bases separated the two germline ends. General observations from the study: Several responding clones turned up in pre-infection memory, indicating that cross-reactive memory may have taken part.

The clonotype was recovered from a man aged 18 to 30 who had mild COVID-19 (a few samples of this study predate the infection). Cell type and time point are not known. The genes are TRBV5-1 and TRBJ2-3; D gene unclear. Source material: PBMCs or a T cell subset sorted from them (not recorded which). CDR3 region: CASSLSADPSTDTQYF. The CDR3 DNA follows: TGCGCCAGCAGCTTGAGTGCGGATCCGAGCACAGATACGCAGTATTTT. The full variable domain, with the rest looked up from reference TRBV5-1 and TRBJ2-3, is KAGVTQTPRYLIKTRGQQVTLSCSPISGHRSVSWYQQTPGQGLQFLFEYFSETQRNKGNFPGRFSGRQFSNSRSEMNVSTLELGDSALYLCASSLSADPSTDTQYFGPGTRLTVL.